The T cell receptor (beta chain) described here comes from a study of CD8+CD57+ T cells in acquired aplastic anemia. Patients chosen for sequencing had shown CD8+CD57+ cell expansion by flow cytometry. The patients all had a severe acquired aplastic anemia diagnosis. Patients had undergone no therapy by the time their blood was sampled. The CDR3 spans 15 residues. V dropped 5 bases and J dropped 4 bases, with 18 bases sitting between them. The V gene's germline CDR1 is SEHNR and CDR2 FQNEAQ (reference sequence). Whole-study findings and limits: Both total CD4+ and CD8+ pools in patients were more diverse than CD8+CD57+ cells.

As concerns this clonotype: Its cognate antigen is unknown.

TCR beta VDJ and CDR3 were profiled, and genomic DNA was the template. Via MiXCR, TCRdb re-called the reads, giving one row per CDR3 protein. The table includes about 21,000 distinct CDR3 sequences, about two fifths detected once. The chain links TRBV7-9 to TRBJ2-7, with TRBD2 as a possible D gene (6 bases). The specimen sequenced was CD8+CD57+ T cells sorted from PBMCs. Subset reported: bead-enriched CD8+CD57+ effector memory T cells from SAA patients. This receptor was taken from a human donor with aplastic anemia. The CDR3 region has the DNA TGTGCCAGCAGCGTCCCTGGAGCGGGTCAATACGAGCAGTACTTC. It is translated as CASSVPGAGQYEQYF.